These 27 T cell receptor beta chains share one sample of origin, sequenced in a study of naive CD8 T cells in extremely preterm neonates. Which antigens these TCRs recognize remains unknown. Samples were taken at extremely preterm deliveries at roughly 22-27 weeks of gestation. Clones were sequenced by immunoSEQ multiplex PCR, and TCRdb holds only the in-frame ones, with some missing. Found here are 20,000 to 30,000 clones, more than 70% of them singletons; the top ten hold approximately 0.95%. Study-wide results and caveats: Preterm infants showed shorter CDR3s, fewer N additions and less trimming than older groups.

The sequencing input was naive CD8+ T cells from cord blood. These receptors were obtained from a boy who was born preterm.

This clone was found a few times. The chain has TRBV25-1 and TRBJ1-1, with unresolved D. The CDR3 totals 12 residues. Trimming took off 1 base at V and 3 bases at J, with 3 bases between the two ends. CDR1 is MGHDK and CDR2 is SYGVNS in the germline V gene. The CDR3 DNA follows: TGTGCCAGCAGTGAATGGGACACTGAAGCTTTCTTT. Its translation is CASSEWDTEAFF. Together with reference TRBV25-1 and TRBJ1-1, the CDR3 gives the full variable domain: EADIYQTPRYLVIGTGKKITLECSQTMGHDKMYWYQQDPGMELHLIHYSYGVNSTEKGDLSSESTVSRIRTEHFPLTLESARPSHTSQYLCASSEWDTEAFFGQGTRLTVV.

J is TRBJ2-3 and V is TRBV13; 12 nucleotides line up with TRBD2. V lost 0 bases, J lost 7 bases, and 2 bases stayed unmatched. CDR3 length equals 15 residues. Germline assignment: CDR1 PRHDT and CDR2 FYEKMQ (reference sequence). CDR3 sequence (DNA): TGTGCCAGCAGCTTAGGACTAGCGGGGGGAAATACGCAGTATTTT. Encoded protein: CASSLGLAGGNTQYF.

The CDR3 DNA is TGTGCCAGTGCTCTCTTAGGGGTTGAAGCTTTCTTT. It specifies CASALLGVEAFF. This chain joins TRBV6-1 and TRBJ1-1; D perhaps matches TRBD1 (5 bases). The CDR3 is 12 residues long. Trimming left V 9 bases short and J 7 bases short, with 15 bases between. CDR1 is MNHNS and CDR2 is SASEGT in the germline V gene.

The chain combines TRBV27 with TRBJ2-1, with TRBD2 matching 11 bases. This CDR3 has 16 amino acids. The V segment lost 1 base and the J segment 5 bases; nucleotides outside the gene matches: 4. CDR1 and CDR2 from the germline V gene are MNHEY and SMNVEV (reference sequence). The CDR3 sequence: CASSLFSGGAHNEQFF. Written as DNA, the CDR3 is TGTGCCAGCAGTTTATTTAGCGGGGGGGCCCACAATGAGCAGTTCTTC.

This rearrangement joins TRBV6-6 to TRBJ2-7; the D call may be TRBD1 or TRBD2 (5 bases each). The CDR3 spans 13 residues. The germline V and J ends were trimmed by 0 bases and 4 bases, with 7 bases remaining between them. From germline, CDR1 is MNHNY and CDR2 SVGAGI (reference sequence). The DNA for the CDR3 is TGTGCCAGCAGTTACTCGAGGGGTTACGAGCAGTACTTC. Its protein product is CASSYSRGYEQYF.

The gene calls are TRBV27 and TRBJ1-2; TRBD1 is a possible D gene (6 bases). The CDR3 is 14 amino acids. V was clipped by 3 bases and J by 4 bases, with 12 bases between them. CDR1 and CDR2 (germline): MNHEY, SMNVEV (reference sequence). The CDR3 here is CASSFLGAPYGYTF. For the CDR3, the DNA is TGTGCCAGCAGTTTTTTGGGGGCGCCCTATGGCTACACCTTC.

This clone was found a few times. Other DNA variants within this sample encode the same CDR3. The chain links TRBV9 to TRBJ1-6; D unresolved. Trimming removed 0 bases at V and 9 bases at J, with 4 bases between. Germline V lookup: CDR1 SGDLS, CDR2 YYNGEE. The CDR3 totals 12 residues. The CDR3 loop reads CASSVGGSPLHF. In DNA, the CDR3 is TGTGCCAGCAGCGTAGGGGGTTCACCCCTCCACTTT.

The chain is built from TRBV28 and TRBJ2-2; no firm D call. Germline V lookup: CDR1 MDHEN, CDR2 SYDVKM. The V end was cut by 4 bases, the J end by 4 bases, with 4 bases between. The CDR3 totals 12 residues. The CDR3 spells CASSWGTGELFF. DNA for the CDR3: TGTGCCAGCAGTTGGGGCACCGGGGAGCTGTTTTTT.

V and J are TRBV10-3 and TRBJ1-2, with D uncertain. CDR3 length: 12 residues. Germline V gene sequence: CDR1 ENHRY, CDR2 SYGVKD. The V end lost 2 bases, the J end lost 2 bases, and 3 bases lay between the germline ends. DNA of the CDR3: TGTGCCATCAGTGAGGGAAACTATGGCTACACCTTC. This codes for CAISEGNYGYTF.

The rearrangement uses TRBV4-1 and TRBJ2-7; 11 bases are a match to TRBD1. This CDR3 has 14 residues. From germline, CDR1 is MGHRA and CDR2 YSYEKL. The trim removed 7 bases at V and 3 bases at J, leaving 5 bases unmatched. CDR3 residues: CASTPGTGGYEQYF. CDR3 nucleotide sequence: TGCGCCAGCACCCCCGGGACAGGGGGCTACGAGCAGTACTTC.

The chain has TRBV10-1 and TRBJ2-1, with a tentative D call TRBD1 (5 bases). The CDR3 totals 10 residues. Per the germline V gene, CDR1 is WNHNN and CDR2 is SYGVQD (reference sequence). V was cut by 9 bases and J by 7 bases, with 7 bases left in between. The CDR3 DNA reads TGCGCCAGACCAGGGAATGAGCAGTTCTTC. Residues: CARPGNEQFF.

In regard to this clone: The same CDR3 also results from other DNA sequences found in this sample. The chain carries TRBV9 and TRBJ1-2, with D tentatively TRBD1 (6 bases). This CDR3 region has 14 residues. The germline CDR1 and CDR2 sequences are SGDLS and YYNGEE. V dropped 0 bases and J dropped 2 bases, with 8 bases sitting between them. DNA of the CDR3: TGTGCCAGCAGCGTAGCAGGGGCGAACTATGGCTACACCTTC. Protein sequence: CASSVAGANYGYTF.

V is TRBV6-7 and J is TRBJ2-7, with D uncertain. TRBV6-7 is identified as an open reading frame with a role that is uncertain. V gave up 0 bases and J gave up 1 base, with 7 bases separating them. This CDR3 contains 14 residues. CDR3 residues: CASSYSAISYEQYF. The CDR3 bases are TGTGCCAGCAGTTACTCTGCCATTTCCTACGAGCAGTACTTC.

A single count supports this clone. The V and J genes are TRBV19 and TRBJ2-2, with 12 positions matching TRBD2. The CDR3 length is 14 residues. With 4 bases clipped from V and 6 bases from J, the junction kept 0 bases outside the gene matches. Per germline, CDR1 LNHDA and CDR2 SQIVND (reference sequence). The CDR3 is CASSTSGGAGELFF. The CDR3 DNA reads TGTGCCAGTAGTACTAGCGGGGGGGCCGGGGAGCTGTTTTTT.

The chain carries TRBV4-2 and TRBJ1-2; D not certain. V dropped 6 bases and J dropped 3 bases, with 8 bases sitting between them. This CDR3 has 12 amino acids. CDR1 and CDR2 (germline): LGHNA, YNFKEQ. CDR3 region: CASRTRHYGYTF. The CDR3 coding sequence is TGTGCCAGCAGGACGAGACACTATGGCTACACCTTC.

The genes are TRBV9 and TRBJ1-6; 7 bases map to TRBD1. There are 13 residues in the CDR3. CDR1 and CDR2 (germline): SGDLS, YYNGEE. J was trimmed by 6 bases and V by 3 bases; bases with no gene match: 0. The DNA of the CDR3 is TGTGCCAGCAGCGGACAGGGTAATTCACCCCTCCACTTT. Protein sequence: CASSGQGNSPLHF. Together with reference TRBV9 and TRBJ1-6, the CDR3 gives the full variable domain: DSGVTQTPKHLITATGQRVTLRCSPRSGDLSVYWYQQSLDQGLQFLIQYYNGEERAKGNILERFSAQQFPDLHSELNLSSLELGDSALYFCASSGQGNSPLHFGNGTRLTVT.

The V and J genes are TRBV19 and TRBJ1-2; D remains ambiguous. CDR3 length: 11 residues. Trimming left V 6 bases short and J 4 bases short, with 6 bases between. In germline, CDR1 is LNHDA, CDR2 SQIVND (reference sequence). This CDR3 reads CASSGSYGYTF. The CDR3 DNA reads TGTGCCAGTAGCGGGAGCTATGGCTACACCTTC.

V usage is TRBV6-1 and J usage is TRBJ1-1, with D hard to call. The CDR3 has 14 residues. V gave up 0 bases and J gave up 0 bases, with 5 bases separating them. Germline CDR1 is MNHNS and CDR2 is SASEGT. The CDR3 nucleotides read TGTGCCAGCAGTGAAGCCGACATGAACACTGAAGCTTTCTTT. Residues: CASSEADMNTEAFF.

This clone was recorded only once. The chain carries TRBV7-9 and TRBJ2-5; TRBD1 matches 9 bases. Trimming cost V 2 bases and J 5 bases; bases outside gene matches: 3. Germline-derived CDR1 and CDR2 are SEHNR and FQNEAQ (reference sequence). CDR3 length equals 14 residues. The CDR3 spells CASSLPTGGETQYF. The CDR3 coding sequence is TGTGCCAGCAGCTTACCGACAGGGGGGGAGACCCAGTACTTC.

The J gene is TRBJ2-1, the V gene TRBV29-1; TRBD1 matches at 10 bases. This CDR3 region has 11 residues. The V gene end was trimmed by 7 bases and the J gene end by 6 bases; junction bases not matched to a gene: 0. The germline V gene has CDR1 SQVTM and CDR2 ANQGSEA. The CDR3 loop is CSGTGGNEQFF. The CDR3 DNA reads TGCAGCGGGACAGGGGGCAATGAGCAGTTCTTC.

The CDR3 DNA sequence: TGTGCCAGCTCACCACCACACACTGAAGCTTTCTTT. Amino acids: CASSPPHTEAFF. The chain employs TRBV18 and TRBJ1-1; no clear D. Germline CDR1 and CDR2: KGHSH and LQKENI. The V gene lost 0 bases and the J gene lost 3 bases, with 2 bases spanning the gap. The CDR3 has 12 residues.

CDR3: CASSETSGGATDTQYF. The CDR3, as DNA: TGTGCCAGCAGCGAGACTAGCGGGGGGGCCACAGATACGCAGTATTTT. V usage is TRBV9 and J usage is TRBJ2-3, with TRBD2 matching 14 bases. The length of the CDR3 is 16 residues. Germline V gene sequence: CDR1 SGDLS, CDR2 YYNGEE. The ends lost 3 bases at V and 2 bases at J; junction bases unmatched: 2.

This clone was observed a single time. The chain employs TRBV5-8 and TRBJ2-1; maybe TRBD1 (6 bases). This CDR3 has 15 residues. Trimming cost V 0 bases and J 2 bases, with 9 bases left between them. CDR1 and CDR2 (germline): SGHTS, YDEGEE. The CDR3, as DNA: TGTGCCAGCAGCTTGGGTGGGGGCCCCTACAATGAGCAGTTCTTC. Translation: CASSLGGGPYNEQFF.

The J gene is TRBJ2-1, the V gene TRBV27; 8 bases agree with TRBD2. This CDR3 is 15 amino acids long. The V gene's germline CDR1 is MNHEY and CDR2 SMNVEV (reference sequence). V shed 0 bases, J shed 3 bases, and the junction held 1 base outside the gene matches. CDR3 DNA: TGTGCCAGCAGTTTATCACGGGGGGGCTACAATGAGCAGTTCTTC. Encoded protein: CASSLSRGGYNEQFF.

The chain recombines TRBV25-1 with TRBJ1-2; D is perhaps TRBD1 (6 bases). Germline-derived CDR1 and CDR2 are MGHDK and SYGVNS. There are 13 residues in the CDR3. With 4 bases removed from V and 1 base from J, the gap between germline ends came to 7 bases. The CDR3 DNA follows: TGTGCCAGCAGTGGGGACAATAACTATGGCTACACCTTC. The encoded protein is CASSGDNNYGYTF.

Notes on this clone: The same CDR3 arises from other DNA sequences in this sample as well. The CDR3 nucleotides are TGTGCCAGCAGCTTAGGGACTAGCTACGAGCAGTACTTC. Its translation: CASSLGTSYEQYF. The chain employs TRBV11-2 and TRBJ2-7; 7 nucleotides align to TRBD2. Germline CDR1 is SGHAT and CDR2 is FQNNGV. This CDR3 contains 13 residues. Unmatched junction bases numbered 0, after V lost 1 base and J lost 3 bases.

The chain has TRBV29-1 and TRBJ2-7; 9 bases agree with TRBD1. After removal of 4 bases from V and 4 bases from J, the junction contained 2 bases not matched to a gene. Germline V gene data show CDR1 as SQVTM and CDR2 as ANQGSEA. This CDR3 is built from 12 residues. CDR3 in amino acids: CSVGQGVYEQYF. The CDR3 coding sequence is TGCAGCGTTGGACAGGGGGTTTACGAGCAGTACTTC.